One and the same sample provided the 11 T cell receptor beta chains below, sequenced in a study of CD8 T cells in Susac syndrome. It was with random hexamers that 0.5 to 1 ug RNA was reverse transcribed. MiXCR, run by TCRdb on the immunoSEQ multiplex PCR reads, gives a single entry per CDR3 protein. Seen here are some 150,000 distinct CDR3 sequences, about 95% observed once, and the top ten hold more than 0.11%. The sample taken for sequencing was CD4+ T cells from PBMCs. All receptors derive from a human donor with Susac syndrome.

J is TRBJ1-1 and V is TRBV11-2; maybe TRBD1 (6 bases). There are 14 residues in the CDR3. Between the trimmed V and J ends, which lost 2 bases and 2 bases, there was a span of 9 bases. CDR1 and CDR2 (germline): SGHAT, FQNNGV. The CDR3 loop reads CASSLQQGNTEAFF. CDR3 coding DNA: TGTGCCAGCAGCTTACAACAGGGTAACACTGAAGCTTTCTTT.

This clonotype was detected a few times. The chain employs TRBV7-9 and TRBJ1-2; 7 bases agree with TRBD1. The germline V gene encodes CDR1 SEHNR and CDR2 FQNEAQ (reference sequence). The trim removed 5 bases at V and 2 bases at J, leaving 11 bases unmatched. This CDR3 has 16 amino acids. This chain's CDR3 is CASSPAAGQTNYGYTF. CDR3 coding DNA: TGTGCCAGCAGCCCAGCCGCGGGACAGACAAACTATGGCTACACCTTC.

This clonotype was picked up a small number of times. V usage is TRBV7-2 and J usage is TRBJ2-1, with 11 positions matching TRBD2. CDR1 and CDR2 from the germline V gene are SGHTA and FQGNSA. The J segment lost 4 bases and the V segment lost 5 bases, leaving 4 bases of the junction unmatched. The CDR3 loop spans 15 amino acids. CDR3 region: CASSQTSGGYNEQFF. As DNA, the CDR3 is TGTGCCAGCAGCCAAACTAGCGGGGGATACAATGAGCAGTTCTTC.

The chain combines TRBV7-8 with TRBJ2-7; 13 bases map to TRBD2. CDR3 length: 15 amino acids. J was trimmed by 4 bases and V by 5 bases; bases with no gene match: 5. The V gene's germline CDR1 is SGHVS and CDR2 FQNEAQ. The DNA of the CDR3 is TGTGCCAGCAGCCAAGGACTAGCGGGAGAGTACGAGCAGTACTTC. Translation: CASSQGLAGEYEQYF.

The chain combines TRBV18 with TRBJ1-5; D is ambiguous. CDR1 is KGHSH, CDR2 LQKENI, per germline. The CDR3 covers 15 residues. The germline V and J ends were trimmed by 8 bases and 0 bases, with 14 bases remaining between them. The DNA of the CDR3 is TGTGCCAGCGAAACTTCGGTTAATAGCAATCAGCCCCAGCATTTT. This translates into CASETSVNSNQPQHF.

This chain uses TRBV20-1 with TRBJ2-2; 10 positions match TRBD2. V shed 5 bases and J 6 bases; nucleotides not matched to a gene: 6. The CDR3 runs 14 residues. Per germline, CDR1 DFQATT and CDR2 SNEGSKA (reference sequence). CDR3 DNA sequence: TGCAGTGCTTCTAGCGGGAGTCTCCCCGGGGAGCTGTTTTTT. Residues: CSASSGSLPGELFF.

The chain's CDR3 is CASSLGVLLAKNIQYF. CDR3 coding DNA: TGTGCCAGCAGTTTAGGAGTACTACTAGCCAAAAACATTCAGTACTTC. The chain employs TRBV28 and TRBJ2-4; D remains ambiguous. The germline gives CDR1 MDHEN, CDR2 SYDVKM. Trimming took 2 bases from V and 0 from J, leaving 11 bases between them. This CDR3 has 16 residues.

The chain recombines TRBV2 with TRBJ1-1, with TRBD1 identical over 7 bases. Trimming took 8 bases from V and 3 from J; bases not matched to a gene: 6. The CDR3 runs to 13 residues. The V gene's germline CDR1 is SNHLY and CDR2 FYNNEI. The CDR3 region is CASLQGEDTEAFF. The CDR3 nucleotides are TGTGCCAGCCTCCAGGGGGAAGACACTGAAGCTTTCTTT.

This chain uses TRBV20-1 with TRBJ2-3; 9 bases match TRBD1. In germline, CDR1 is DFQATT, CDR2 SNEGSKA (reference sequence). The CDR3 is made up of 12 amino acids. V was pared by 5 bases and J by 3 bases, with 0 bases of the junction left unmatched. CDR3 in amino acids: CSAGTGTDTQYF. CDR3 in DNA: TGCAGTGCTGGGACAGGGACAGATACGCAGTATTTT.

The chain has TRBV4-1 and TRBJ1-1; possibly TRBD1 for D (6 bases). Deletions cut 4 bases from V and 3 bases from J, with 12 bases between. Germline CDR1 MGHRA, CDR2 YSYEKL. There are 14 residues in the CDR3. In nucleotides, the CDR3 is TGCGCCAGCAGCCGAGAGGACAGACACACTGAAGCTTTCTTT. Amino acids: CASSREDRHTEAFF.

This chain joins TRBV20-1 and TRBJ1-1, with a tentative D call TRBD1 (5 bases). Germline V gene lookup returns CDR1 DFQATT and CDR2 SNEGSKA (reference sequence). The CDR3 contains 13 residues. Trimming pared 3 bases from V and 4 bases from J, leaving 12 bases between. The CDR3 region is CSASLQGRTEAFF. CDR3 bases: TGCAGTGCTAGCCTTCAGGGACGCACTGAAGCTTTCTTT.